Presented here are 30 T cell receptor beta chains from one specimen sequenced in a study of T cell changes during pregnancy in multiple sclerosis. TCRdb keeps only in-frame clones here, not all; method: immunoSEQ multiplex PCR. In the table there are tens of thousands of clones, approximately 91% of which are singletons. The specimen was CD4+ T cells from peripheral blood mononuclear cells, collected before pregnancy. The receptor source for this set is a female donor with multiple sclerosis, enrolled in a pregnancy study.

The chain couples TRBV25-1 to TRBJ1-2, with D possibly being TRBD1 (5 bases). The CDR3 spans 13 residues. V was clipped by 3 bases and J by 4 bases, with 9 bases between them. Germline V gene sequence: CDR1 MGHDK, CDR2 SYGVNS. The chain's CDR3 is CASSDVGGYGYTF. DNA for the CDR3: TGTGCCAGCAGTGACGTGGGGGGCTATGGCTACACCTTC.

The CDR3 bases are TGTGCCAGTAGTATAGATCGAACAGTCTATGGCTACACCTTC. This translates into CASSIDRTVYGYTF. The chain uses TRBV19 and TRBJ1-2, with D uncertain. The germline V and J ends were trimmed by 0 bases and 4 bases, with 9 bases remaining between them. The germline gives CDR1 LNHDA, CDR2 SQIVND (reference sequence). The CDR3 covers 14 residues.

The chain joins TRBV7-6 to TRBJ2-4; perhaps TRBD2 as D (6 bases). V lost 3 bases and J 8 bases, leaving 11 bases between the germline ends. The CDR3 is 13 residues long. The germline gives CDR1 SGHVS, CDR2 FNYEAQ. The CDR3 region is CASSFGTDDIQYF. The CDR3 nucleotides are TGTGCCAGCAGCTTCGGGACTGACGACATTCAGTACTTC. The variable domain in full, completed from reference TRBV7-6 and TRBJ2-4, reads GAGVSQSPRYKVTKRGQDVALRCDPISGHVSLYWYRQALGQGPEFLTYFNYEAQQDKSGLPNDRFSAERPEGSISTLTIQRTEQRDSAMYRCASSFGTDDIQYFGAGTRLSVL.

The chain recombines TRBV12-5 with TRBJ2-3, with 10 positions matching TRBD2. The CDR3 loop spans 13 amino acids. J lost 6 bases, V lost 6 bases, and 3 bases had no gene match. Germline values: CDR1 LGHNT, CDR2 FRNRAP. The CDR3 loop is CASGISGGDTQYF. CDR3 coding DNA: TGTGCTAGTGGGATTAGCGGGGGGGATACGCAGTATTTT.

This sequence joins TRBV6-5 and TRBJ2-2, with 9 bases identical to TRBD2. V shed 6 bases and J 0 bases; nucleotides not matched to a gene: 2. From germline, CDR1 is MNHEY and CDR2 SVGAGI. The CDR3 has 15 amino acids. CDR3 residues: CASSRLAANTGELFF. The CDR3 DNA reads TGTGCCAGCAGCCGACTAGCGGCGAACACCGGGGAGCTGTTTTTT.

This clone was seen a handful of times. CDR3 sequence reads: CASSSGQGINTEAFF. The DNA of the CDR3 is TGTGCCAGCAGCTCGGGACAGGGGATCAACACTGAAGCTTTCTTT. The chain combines TRBV7-9 with TRBJ1-1; 10 nucleotides line up with TRBD1. This CDR3 is 15 amino acids long. Germline trimming cut 4 bases from V and 2 bases from J; bases unmatched to any gene: 4. Germline lookup yields CDR1 SEHNR and CDR2 FQNEAQ (reference sequence).

The chain has TRBV6-1 and TRBJ1-1, with D unclear. The CDR3 runs to 13 residues. Germline V gene lookup returns CDR1 MNHNS and CDR2 SASEGT. Trimming pared 6 bases from V and 3 bases from J, leaving 11 bases between. For the CDR3, the DNA is TGTGCCAGCAGCGCTAGGGAGGACACTGAAGCTTTCTTT. This encodes CASSAREDTEAFF.

The J gene is TRBJ2-7, the V gene TRBV19; TRBD2 agrees at 7 bases. Germline CDR1 is LNHDA and CDR2 is SQIVND (reference sequence). V trimming: 5 bases; J trimming: 5 bases; junction bases outside the gene matches: 12. CDR3 size: 15 residues. As DNA, the CDR3 is TGTGCCAGTAGTCCCCTCTCTTCGGGGGGTAACGAGCAGTACTTC. This gives the protein CASSPLSSGGNEQYF.

The chain uses TRBV30 and TRBJ2-5; the D gene is possibly TRBD2 (5 bases). The CDR3 is 14 residues long. From germline, CDR1 is GTSNPN and CDR2 SVGIG (reference sequence). In DNA form, the CDR3 reads TGTGCTGCACTAGGGAGCGCGTTAGGAGAGACCCAGTACTTC. This codes for CAALGSALGETQYF.

V is TRBV10-2 and J is TRBJ2-7; D is unresolved. Germline loops: CDR1 WSHSY, CDR2 SAAADI. This CDR3 spans 13 amino acids. The V end was cut by 5 bases, the J end by 5 bases, with 13 bases between. The CDR3 protein is CASSRQEPHEQYF. The CDR3 DNA is TGCGCCAGCAGTCGACAAGAGCCCCACGAGCAGTACTTC.

The chain links TRBV19 to TRBJ1-1; D gene uncertain. The CDR3 length is 15 residues. The germline CDR1 and CDR2 sequences are LNHDA and SQIVND (reference sequence). V lost 2 bases, J lost 5 bases, and 15 bases lay in between. CDR3: CASSISPRAGTEAFF. DNA for the CDR3: TGTGCCAGTAGTATATCGCCAAGGGCGGGGACTGAAGCTTTCTTT.

This chain uses TRBV6-5 with TRBJ2-3, with TRBD2 matching over 9 bases. With 11 bases clipped from V and 1 base from J, the junction kept 10 bases outside the gene matches. Germline assignment: CDR1 MNHEY and CDR2 SVGAGI. The CDR3 extends over 15 amino acids. This chain's CDR3 is CAVIAGAHGTDTQYF. The CDR3 DNA is TGTGCCGTCATAGCGGGGGCTCATGGCACAGATACGCAGTATTTT.

The CDR3 spells CASSYRDRDSPLHF. In nucleotides, the CDR3 is TGTGCCAGCAGCTACCGGGACAGAGATTCACCCCTCCACTTT. This chain connects TRBV11-1 to TRBJ1-6; 7 bases agree with TRBD1. With 4 bases clipped from V and 8 bases from J, the junction kept 5 bases outside the gene matches. CDR1 SGHAT and CDR2 FQDESV come from the germline V gene (reference sequence). The CDR3 consists of 14 residues.

In DNA, the CDR3 is TGTGCCATCAGAGGACAGGGGGGGGCGAACACTGAAGCTTTCTTT. Translation: CAIRGQGGANTEAFF. The chain recombines TRBV10-3 with TRBJ1-1; the match to TRBD1 covers 10 bases. V lost 6 bases and J lost 1; bases outside the gene matches: 5. Germline V gene data show CDR1 as ENHRY and CDR2 as SYGVKD. CDR3 length equals 15 residues.

The chain is built from TRBV30 and TRBJ2-1; D is unclear. Trimming took 2 bases from V and 9 from J, leaving 11 bases between them. Germline assignment: CDR1 GTSNPN and CDR2 SVGIG (reference sequence). This CDR3 is built from 12 residues. In nucleotides, the CDR3 is TGTGCCTGGAGTCCACGGAGACGTGAGCAGTTCTTC. Translation: CAWSPRRREQFF.

This chain joins TRBV7-2 and TRBJ2-7, with TRBD1 matching over 7 bases. Trimming at V came to 2 bases and at J to 1 base, leaving 5 bases not matched to a gene. The CDR3 length is 15 residues. The germline V gene encodes CDR1 SGHTA and CDR2 FQGNSA. CDR3 protein: CASSLFGTASYEQYF. The DNA for the CDR3 is TGTGCCAGCAGCTTATTCGGGACAGCTTCCTACGAGCAGTACTTC.

V and J are TRBV6-1 and TRBJ2-7; 10 bases agree with TRBD2. V shed 2 bases and J 3 bases; nucleotides not matched to a gene: 4. This CDR3 spans 15 amino acids. From germline, CDR1 is MNHNS and CDR2 SASEGT. The CDR3 here is CASSEILAGNYEQYF. The CDR3 coding sequence is TGTGCCAGCAGTGAAATACTAGCGGGGAACTACGAGCAGTACTTC.

J is TRBJ1-4 and V is TRBV5-1; D not certain. The V end lost 1 base, the J end lost 0 bases, and 10 bases lay between the germline ends. Germline CDR1 is SGHRS and CDR2 is YFSETQ. The CDR3 length is 16 residues. The CDR3 sequence: CASSLQFSATNEKLFF. In nucleotides, the CDR3 is TGCGCCAGCAGCTTGCAGTTTTCTGCAACTAATGAAAAACTGTTTTTT.

The genes are TRBV7-8 and TRBJ1-1, with D unclear. The V gene lost 1 base and the J gene lost 5 bases, with 17 bases spanning the gap. CDR1 SGHVS and CDR2 FQNEAQ come from the germline V gene. The CDR3 extends over 16 amino acids. The CDR3 reads CASSLVSGEVETEAFF. CDR3 in DNA: TGTGCCAGCAGCTTAGTGAGTGGTGAGGTGGAGACTGAAGCTTTCTTT.

This chain links TRBV7-2 with TRBJ1-6, with D possibly being TRBD1 (6 bases). The CDR3 is made up of 18 amino acids. V was clipped by 5 bases and J by 8 bases, with 25 bases between them. The germline V gene has CDR1 SGHTA and CDR2 FQGNSA. CDR3 sequence reads: CASSLAPRGASLDSPLHF. CDR3 nucleotide sequence: TGTGCCAGCAGCCTCGCCCCCCGGGGGGCCTCCCTGGATTCACCCCTCCACTTT.

This rearrangement joins TRBV18 to TRBJ2-5, with D tentatively TRBD2 (5 bases). Germline CDR1 reads KGHSH; CDR2 reads LQKENI. Trimming removed 3 bases from V and 2 bases from J, with 10 bases in between. The CDR3 spans 14 residues. DNA of the CDR3: TGTGCCAGCTCACCCGGGATTGGGCAAGAGACCCAGTACTTC. Translating it yields CASSPGIGQETQYF. The variable domain in full, with the rest retrieved from reference TRBV18 and TRBJ2-5, is NAGVMQNPRHLVRRRGQEARLRCSPMKGHSHVYWYRQLPEEGLKFMVYLQKENIIDESGMPKERFSAEFPKEGPSILRIQQVVRGDSAAYFCASSPGIGQETQYFGPGTRLLVL.

The chain links TRBV5-4 to TRBJ1-1; D call uncertain. CDR3 length: 17 residues. Germline loops: CDR1 SGHNT, CDR2 YYREEE (reference sequence). The V end lost 0 bases, the J end lost 1 base, and 16 bases lay between the germline ends. The CDR3 sequence is CASSLAAGVAGNTEAFF. In nucleotides, the CDR3 is TGTGCCAGCAGCTTGGCCGCCGGGGTTGCAGGGAACACTGAAGCTTTCTTT.

The rearrangement uses TRBV19 and TRBJ1-1; D possibly corresponds to TRBD1 (6 bases). V gave up 3 bases and J gave up 5 bases, with 19 bases separating them. This CDR3 comprises 16 residues. Germline loops: CDR1 LNHDA, CDR2 SQIVND (reference sequence). CDR3 DNA: TGTGCCAGTAGTATCCTCTCCGCGGGGGCTGGAACTGAAGCTTTCTTT. Translation gives CASSILSAGAGTEAFF.

V usage is TRBV12-5 and J usage is TRBJ2-1; D is uncertain. Looked up from germline, CDR1 is LGHNT and CDR2 is FRNRAP. CDR3 size: 14 residues. The V end was cut by 1 base, the J end by 0 bases, with 4 bases between. CDR3 region: CASGLGHSYNEQFF. The CDR3 DNA sequence: TGTGCTAGTGGTTTGGGACACTCCTACAATGAGCAGTTCTTC.

This chain links TRBV7-9 with TRBJ2-3; possibly TRBD2 for D (5 bases). V dropped 2 bases and J dropped 11 bases, with 17 bases sitting between them. This CDR3 spans 14 amino acids. Germline CDR1 reads SEHNR; CDR2 reads FQNEAQ (reference sequence). CDR3: CASSLLEEASGQYF. The CDR3 coding sequence is TGTGCCAGCAGCTTACTCGAGGAGGCCTCTGGGCAGTATTTT.

The chain employs TRBV5-6 and TRBJ1-1; no clear D gene. V lost 2 bases and J 3 bases, leaving 11 bases between the germline ends. CDR3 size: 14 residues. Germline loops: CDR1 SGHDT, CDR2 YYEEEE. The CDR3 sequence: CASSFRGLDTEAFF. The CDR3 DNA reads TGTGCCAGCAGCTTTCGGGGATTGGACACTGAAGCTTTCTTT.

The rearrangement uses TRBV19 and TRBJ1-5; D may be TRBD1 (5 bases). Germline assignment: CDR1 LNHDA and CDR2 SQIVND (reference sequence). Trimming shortened V by 4 bases and J by 1 base, and 14 bases separated the two germline ends. The CDR3 length is 16 residues. CDR3 nucleotides: TGTGCCAGTAGTACCTCCCAGGGTTTCAGCAATCAGCCCCAGCATTTT. Residues: CASSTSQGFSNQPQHF.

The chain has TRBV4-1 and TRBJ1-1; 9 bases map to TRBD1. The V gene end was trimmed by 2 bases and the J gene end by 2 bases; junction bases not matched to a gene: 3. CDR3 length: 15 amino acids. Germline V CDR1 and CDR2: MGHRA, YSYEKL. The CDR3 DNA follows: TGCGCCAGCAGCCAACTACAGGGGGCAAACACTGAAGCTTTCTTT. This codes for CASSQLQGANTEAFF.

The CDR3 sequence: CASSDAGVPSPLHF. As DNA, the CDR3 is TGTGCCAGCAGTGATGCGGGTGTCCCCTCACCCCTCCACTTT. The V call is TRBV2, the J call TRBJ1-6, with D unresolved. This CDR3 has 14 residues. With 3 bases removed from V and 10 bases from J, the gap between germline ends came to 13 bases. The V gene's germline CDR1 is SNHLY and CDR2 FYNNEI.

CDR3 DNA: TGTGCCAGCAGTTACACGGTAGCTAACTATGGCTACACCTTC. The encoded protein is CASSYTVANYGYTF. This chain uses TRBV6-5 with TRBJ1-2; D unresolved. This CDR3 has 14 amino acids. Between the trimmed V and J ends, which lost 2 bases and 0 bases, there was a span of 7 bases. Germline CDR1 and CDR2: MNHEY and SVGAGI.